A selection of T cell receptor beta chains follows, all from one sample in a study of blood T cell repertoires in COVID-19. Only in-frame clones appear in the TCRdb table, and some are missing; sequencing was by immunoSEQ multiplex PCR. Among around 190,000 clones, more than 75% were seen once, and the ten largest hold less than 5.5%. Sequencing was done on a sample of peripheral blood. These receptors all come from a human donor in a cohort sampled during active COVID-19. CDR3s include the opening cysteine and the closing phenylalanine or tryptophan. D genes are given only for firm matches. Clone size is given for some rows only: seen once, a few or many times, or a class if the clone is expanded.

V,D,J,size,CDR3,DNA
TRBV5-5,.,TRBJ2-1,.,CASSLRATGSYNEQFF,TGTGCCAGCAGCTTGCGTGCGACAGGCTCCTACAATGAGCAGTTCTTC
TRBV2,.,TRBJ2-7,.,CASTPARDQAYEQYF,TGTGCCAGCACCCCCGCCCGGGATCAGGCCTACGAGCAGTACTTC
TRBV19,.,TRBJ2-6,.,CASKTDSSGANVLTF,TGTGCCAGTAAAACCGATAGCTCTGGGGCCAACGTCCTGACTTTC
TRBV23-1,TRBD1,TRBJ2-4,.,CASSHTTGVAKNIQYF,TGCGCCAGCAGTCACACGACAGGGGTTGCCAAAAACATTCAGTACTTC
TRBV7-9,.,TRBJ2-3,few,CASSLAAATQYF,TGTGCCAGCAGCTTGGCGGCGGCTACGCAGTATTTT
TRBV7-9,TRBD2,TRBJ2-3,.,CASSLGTSGPDTQYF,TGTGCCAGCAGCTTAGGGACTAGCGGGCCAGATACGCAGTATTTT
TRBV9,TRBD2,TRBJ2-1,.,CASSVASGGANEQFF,TGTGCCAGCAGCGTAGCTAGCGGGGGGGCAAATGAGCAGTTCTTC
TRBV2,TRBD2,TRBJ2-3,once,CASKILAGGPDTQYF,TGTGCCAGCAAGATTCTAGCGGGGGGCCCTGATACGCAGTATTTT
TRBV28,TRBD1,TRBJ1-2,.,CASSSGTGTISGYTF,TGTGCCAGCAGTTCTGGGACAGGGACGATTAGTGGCTACACCTTC
TRBV19,.,TRBJ2-6,once,CAIPGGPEGSGANVLTF,TGTGCCATCCCCGGGGGGCCCGAAGGGTCTGGGGCCAACGTCCTGACTTTC
TRBV2,.,TRBJ2-1,.,CASSEGGTAGDNEQFF,TGTGCCAGCAGTGAAGGCGGGACCGCCGGGGACAATGAGCAGTTCTTC
TRBV7-9,.,TRBJ1-1,.,CASSFYEREAFF,TGTGCCAGCAGCTTTTATGAGCGTGAAGCTTTCTTT
TRBV19,TRBD1,TRBJ2-7,.,CASSHRDRGYEQYF,TGTGCCAGTAGTCACCGGGACAGGGGCTACGAGCAGTACTTC
TRBV7-2,.,TRBJ2-7,.,CASSPSLEVSYEQYF,TGTGCCAGCAGCCCTAGTCTGGAGGTTTCCTACGAGCAGTACTTC